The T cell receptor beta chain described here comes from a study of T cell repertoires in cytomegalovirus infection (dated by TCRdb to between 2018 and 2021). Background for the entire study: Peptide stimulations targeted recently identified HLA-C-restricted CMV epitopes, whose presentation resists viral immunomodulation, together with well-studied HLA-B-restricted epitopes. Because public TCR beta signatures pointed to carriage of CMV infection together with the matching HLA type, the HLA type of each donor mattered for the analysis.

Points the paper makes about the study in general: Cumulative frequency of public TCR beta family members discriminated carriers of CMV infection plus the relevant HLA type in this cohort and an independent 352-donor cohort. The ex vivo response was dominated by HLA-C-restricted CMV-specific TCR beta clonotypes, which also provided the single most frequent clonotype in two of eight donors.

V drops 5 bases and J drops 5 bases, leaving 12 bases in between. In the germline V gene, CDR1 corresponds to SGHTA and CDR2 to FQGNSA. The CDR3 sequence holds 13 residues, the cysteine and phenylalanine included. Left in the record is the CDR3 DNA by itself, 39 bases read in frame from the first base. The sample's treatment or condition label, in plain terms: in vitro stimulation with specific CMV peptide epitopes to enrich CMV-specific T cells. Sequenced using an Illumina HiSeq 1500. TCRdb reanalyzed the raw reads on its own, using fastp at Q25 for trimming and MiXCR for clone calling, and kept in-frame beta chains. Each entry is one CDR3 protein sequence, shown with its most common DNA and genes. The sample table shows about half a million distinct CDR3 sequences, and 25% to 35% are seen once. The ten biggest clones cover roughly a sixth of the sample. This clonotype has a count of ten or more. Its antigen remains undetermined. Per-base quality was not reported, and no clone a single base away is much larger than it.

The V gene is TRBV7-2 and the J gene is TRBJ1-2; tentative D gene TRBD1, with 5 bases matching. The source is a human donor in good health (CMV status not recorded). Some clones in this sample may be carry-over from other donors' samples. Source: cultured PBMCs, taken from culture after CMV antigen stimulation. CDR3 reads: CASSQDGGYGYTF. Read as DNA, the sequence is TGTGCCAGCAGCCAAGATGGGGGGTATGGCTACACCTTC. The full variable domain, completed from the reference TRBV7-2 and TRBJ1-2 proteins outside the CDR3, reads GAGVSQSPSNKVTEKGKDVELRCDPISGHTALYWYRQSLGQGLEFLIYFQGNSAPDKSGLPSDRFSAERTGGSVSTLTIQRTQQEDSAVYLCASSQDGGYGYTFGSGTRLTVV.